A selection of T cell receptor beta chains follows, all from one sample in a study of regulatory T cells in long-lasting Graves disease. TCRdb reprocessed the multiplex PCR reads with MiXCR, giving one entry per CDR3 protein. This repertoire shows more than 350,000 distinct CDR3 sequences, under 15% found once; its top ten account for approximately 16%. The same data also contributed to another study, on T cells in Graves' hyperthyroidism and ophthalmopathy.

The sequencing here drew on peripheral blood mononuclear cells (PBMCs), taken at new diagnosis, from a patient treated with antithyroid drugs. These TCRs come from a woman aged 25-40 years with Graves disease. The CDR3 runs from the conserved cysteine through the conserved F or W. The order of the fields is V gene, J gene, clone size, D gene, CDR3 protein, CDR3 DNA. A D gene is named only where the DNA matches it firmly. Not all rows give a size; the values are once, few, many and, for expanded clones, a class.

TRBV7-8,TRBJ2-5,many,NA,CASSLGSSRETQYF,TGTGCCAGCAGCTTAGGATCAAGCCGGGAGACCCAGTACTTC
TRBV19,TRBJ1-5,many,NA,CASSIGPEGQPQHF,TGTGCCAGTAGTATTGGCCCGGAGGGACAGCCCCAGCATTTT
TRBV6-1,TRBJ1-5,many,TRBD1,CASTGGHSNQPQHF,TGTGCCAGTACAGGGGGCCATAGCAATCAGCCCCAGCATTTT
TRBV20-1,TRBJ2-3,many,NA,CSARGPSGTDTQYF,TGCAGTGCCCGGGGGCCTAGCGGCACAGATACGCAGTATTTT
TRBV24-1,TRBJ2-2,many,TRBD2,CATSVGLAGGANTGELFF,TGTGCCACCAGTGTCGGCCTAGCGGGAGGCGCGAACACCGGGGAGCTGTTTTTT
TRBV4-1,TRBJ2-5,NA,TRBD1,CASSQEGTGLEETQYF,TGCGCCAGCAGCCAAGAAGGGACAGGGTTGGAAGAGACCCAGTACTTC
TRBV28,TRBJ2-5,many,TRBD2,CATATSGRIETQYF,TGTGCCACCGCGACTAGCGGGAGAATCGAGACCCAGTACTTC
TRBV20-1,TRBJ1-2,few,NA,CSARETAANYGYTF,TGCAGTGCTAGAGAGACAGCCGCTAACTATGGCTACACCTTC
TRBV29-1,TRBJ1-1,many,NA,CSVGGYGLEAFF,TGCAGCGTTGGCGGGTATGGACTTGAAGCTTTCTTT
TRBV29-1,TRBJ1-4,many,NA,CSVEGRSSNEKLFF,TGCAGCGTTGAAGGGCGGAGTAGTAATGAAAAACTGTTTTTT
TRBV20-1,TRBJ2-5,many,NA,CSARIGETQYF,TGCAGTGCTAGGATAGGAGAGACCCAGTACTTC
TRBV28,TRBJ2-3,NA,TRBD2,CASSRLAGAESDTQYF,TGTGCCAGCAGCAGACTAGCGGGGGCTGAGTCAGATACGCAGTATTTT
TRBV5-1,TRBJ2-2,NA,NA,CASSQFAVVAVYTGELFF,TGCGCCAGCAGCCAATTCGCGGTGGTAGCGGTCTACACCGGGGAGCTGTTTTTT
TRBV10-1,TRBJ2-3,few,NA,CASSESFRDTQYF,TGCGCCAGCAGTGAGTCTTTCCGAGATACGCAGTATTTT
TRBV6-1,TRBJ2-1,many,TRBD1,CASRWTGYSDEQFF,TGTGCCAGCAGATGGACAGGGTATAGCGATGAGCAGTTCTTC
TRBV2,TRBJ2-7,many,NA,CASTGWTARPYEQYF,TGTGCCAGCACTGGGTGGACAGCCCGCCCCTACGAGCAGTACTTC
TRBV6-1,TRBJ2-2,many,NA,CASSPRQDTGELFF,TGTGCCAGCAGCCCCCGACAGGACACCGGGGAGCTGTTTTTT
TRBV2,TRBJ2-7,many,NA,CASSESEEVGEQYF,TGTGCCAGCAGTGAAAGTGAGGAAGTTGGGGAGCAGTACTTC
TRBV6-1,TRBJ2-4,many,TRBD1,CASRDTGVDKNIQYF,TGTGCCAGCAGGGATACAGGGGTCGACAAAAACATTCAGTACTTC
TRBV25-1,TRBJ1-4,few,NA,CASSAAHGPLNEKLFF,TGTGCCAGCAGTGCAGCTCACGGCCCCCTTAATGAAAAACTGTTTTTT
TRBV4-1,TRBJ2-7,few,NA,CASSQGEEQYF,TGCGCCAGCAGCCAAGGTGAGGAGCAGTACTTC
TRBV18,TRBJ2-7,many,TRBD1,CASSPSGQGEAEQYF,TGTGCCAGCTCACCCTCGGGACAGGGGGAAGCCGAGCAGTACTTC
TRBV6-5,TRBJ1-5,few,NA,CASSYGRFSNQPQHF,TGTGCCAGCAGTTACGGACGGTTTAGCAATCAGCCCCAGCATTTT
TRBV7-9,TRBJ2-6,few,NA,CASSKQRSGANVLTF,TGTGCCAGCAGCAAACAACGTTCTGGGGCCAACGTCCTGACTTTC
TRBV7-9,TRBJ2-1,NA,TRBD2,CASSSKRLAGGRNEQFF,TGTGCCAGCAGCTCGAAACGACTAGCGGGAGGGAGGAATGAGCAGTTCTTC
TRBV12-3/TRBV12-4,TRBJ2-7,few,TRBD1,CASSDRVHEQYF,TGTGCCAGCAGTGACAGGGTCCACGAGCAGTACTTC
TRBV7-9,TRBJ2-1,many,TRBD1,CASSSQGAKYNEQFF,TGTGCCAGCAGCTCACAGGGGGCCAAGTACAATGAGCAGTTCTTC
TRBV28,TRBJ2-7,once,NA,CASSLPGEVGEQYF,TGTGCCAGCAGTTTACCAGGGGAAGTCGGAGAGCAGTACTTC
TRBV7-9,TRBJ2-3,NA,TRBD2,CASSFLAGIGADTQYF,TGTGCCAGCAGCTTCCTAGCGGGAATTGGCGCAGATACGCAGTATTTT
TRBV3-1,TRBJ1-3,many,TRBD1,CASSQRGTGTGNTIYF,TGTGCCAGCAGCCAGCGAGGGACAGGGACTGGAAACACCATATATTTT
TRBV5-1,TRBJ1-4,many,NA,CASSLSGALLEKLFF,TGCGCCAGCAGCTTGTCGGGGGCCTTACTTGAAAAACTGTTTTTT
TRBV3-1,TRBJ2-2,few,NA,CASSQDPGTGELFF,TGTGCCAGCAGCCAAGACCCCGGGACCGGGGAGCTGTTTTTT
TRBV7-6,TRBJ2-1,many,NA,CASSLGTRDSYNEQFF,TGTGCCAGCAGCTTGGGAACTAGGGACTCCTACAATGAGCAGTTCTTC
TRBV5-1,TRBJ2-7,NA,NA,CASSLAGARRSYEQYF,TGCGCCAGCAGCTTGGCAGGGGCCAGACGATCCTACGAGCAGTACTTC
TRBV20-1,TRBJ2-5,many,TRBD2,CSARDLTSGEQETQYF,TGCAGTGCTAGAGATTTGACTAGCGGAGAACAAGAGACCCAGTACTTC
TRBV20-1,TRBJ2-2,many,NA,CSGLTAAGELFF,TGCAGTGGTCTAACAGCCGCCGGGGAGCTGTTTTTT
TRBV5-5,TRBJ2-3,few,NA,CASSRVALRGTDTQYF,TGTGCCAGCAGCAGAGTGGCTTTAAGGGGCACAGATACGCAGTATTTT
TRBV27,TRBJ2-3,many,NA,CASRSARTSDTQYF,TGTGCCAGCAGATCGGCCAGGACATCGGATACGCAGTATTTT
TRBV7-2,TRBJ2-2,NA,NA,CATSYTGELFF,TGTGCCACCAGTTACACCGGGGAGCTGTTTTTT
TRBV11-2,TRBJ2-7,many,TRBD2,CASSSSGRAAYEQYF,TGTGCCAGCAGCTCTAGCGGGAGGGCGGCCTACGAGCAGTACTTC
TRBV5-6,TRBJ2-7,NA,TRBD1,CASSRLTWDSSYEQYF,TGTGCCAGCAGCCGACTCACCTGGGACAGCTCCTACGAGCAGTACTTC
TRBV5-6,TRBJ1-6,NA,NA,CASSSSQIILEFSPHHF,TGTGCCAGCAGCTCCTCTCAAATAATTTTGGAGTTCTCACCCCACCACTTT
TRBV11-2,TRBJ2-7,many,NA,CASRGGYEQYF,TGTGCCAGCAGGGGGGGTTACGAGCAGTACTTC
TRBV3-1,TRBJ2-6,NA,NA,CASSQDPSGANVLTF,TGTGCCAGCAGCCAAGATCCCTCTGGGGCCAACGTCCTGACTTTC
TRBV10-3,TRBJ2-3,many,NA,CAIKRLGSPTDTQYF,TGTGCCATCAAGCGACTCGGGAGCCCCACAGATACGCAGTATTTT
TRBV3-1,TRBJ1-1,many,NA,CASSQEGGVRSEAFF,TGTGCCAGCAGCCAAGAGGGGGGGGTAAGGTCTGAAGCTTTCTTT
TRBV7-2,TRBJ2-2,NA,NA,CASRVAKGKTGELFF,TGTGCCAGCAGGGTGGCTAAGGGGAAGACCGGGGAGCTGTTTTTT
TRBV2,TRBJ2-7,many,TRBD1,CASRQDRDYEQYF,TGTGCCAGCAGGCAGGACAGGGACTACGAGCAGTACTTC
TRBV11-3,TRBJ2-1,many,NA,CASSSGGSFAEQFF,TGTGCCAGCAGCTCCGGCGGATCGTTCGCGGAGCAGTTCTTC
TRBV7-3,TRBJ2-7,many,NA,CASSLGNSYEQYF,TGTGCCAGCAGCTTAGGGAACTCCTACGAGCAGTACTTC
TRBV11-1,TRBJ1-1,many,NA,CASSPRQSLNTEAFF,TGTGCCAGCAGCCCTCGACAGAGTTTGAACACTGAAGCTTTCTTT
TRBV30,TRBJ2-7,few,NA,CARGGLGGKEQYF,TGTGCCCGAGGCGGGCTAGGCGGTAAGGAGCAGTACTTC
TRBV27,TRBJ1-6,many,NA,CASSLSQGSSYNSPLHF,TGTGCCAGCAGTTTATCGCAGGGGAGCTCCTATAATTCACCCCTCCACTTT
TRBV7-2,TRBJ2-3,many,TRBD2,CASSFRLAGITDTQYF,TGTGCCAGCAGCTTCAGACTAGCGGGAATCACAGATACGCAGTATTTT